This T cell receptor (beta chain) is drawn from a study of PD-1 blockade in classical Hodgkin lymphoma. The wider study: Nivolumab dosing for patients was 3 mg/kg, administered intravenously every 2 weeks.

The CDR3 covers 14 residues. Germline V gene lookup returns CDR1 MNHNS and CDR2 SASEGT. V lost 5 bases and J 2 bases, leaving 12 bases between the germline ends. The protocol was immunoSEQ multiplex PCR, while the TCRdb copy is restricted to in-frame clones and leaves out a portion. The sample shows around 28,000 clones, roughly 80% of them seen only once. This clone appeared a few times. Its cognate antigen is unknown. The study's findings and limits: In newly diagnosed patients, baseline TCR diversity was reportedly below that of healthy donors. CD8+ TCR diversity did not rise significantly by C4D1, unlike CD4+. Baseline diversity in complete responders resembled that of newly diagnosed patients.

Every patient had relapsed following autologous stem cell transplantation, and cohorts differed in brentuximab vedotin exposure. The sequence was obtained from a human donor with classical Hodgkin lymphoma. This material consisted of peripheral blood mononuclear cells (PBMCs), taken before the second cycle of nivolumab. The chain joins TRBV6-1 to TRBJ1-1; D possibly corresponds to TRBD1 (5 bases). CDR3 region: CASSTLDRNTEAFF. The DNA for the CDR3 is TGTGCCAGCAGTACCCTCGACAGAAACACTGAAGCTTTCTTT.